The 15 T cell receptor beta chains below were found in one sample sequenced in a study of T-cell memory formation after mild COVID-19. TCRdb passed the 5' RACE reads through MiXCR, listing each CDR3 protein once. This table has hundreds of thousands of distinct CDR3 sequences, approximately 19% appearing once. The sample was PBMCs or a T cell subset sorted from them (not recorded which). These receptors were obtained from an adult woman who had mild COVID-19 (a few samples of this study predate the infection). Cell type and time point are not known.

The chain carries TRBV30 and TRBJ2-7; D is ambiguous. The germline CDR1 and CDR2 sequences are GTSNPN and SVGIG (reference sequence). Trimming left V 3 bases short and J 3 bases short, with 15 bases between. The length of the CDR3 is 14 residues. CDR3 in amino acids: CAWSRVGRSYEQYF. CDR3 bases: TGTGCCTGGAGCCGGGTGGGCAGGAGCTACGAGCAGTACTTC.

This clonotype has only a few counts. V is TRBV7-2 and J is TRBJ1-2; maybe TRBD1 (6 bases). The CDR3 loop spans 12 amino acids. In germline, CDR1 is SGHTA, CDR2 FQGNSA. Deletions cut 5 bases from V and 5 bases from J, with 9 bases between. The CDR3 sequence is CASSRTEYGYTF. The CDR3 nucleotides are TGTGCCAGCAGCCGGACAGAGTATGGCTACACCTTC.

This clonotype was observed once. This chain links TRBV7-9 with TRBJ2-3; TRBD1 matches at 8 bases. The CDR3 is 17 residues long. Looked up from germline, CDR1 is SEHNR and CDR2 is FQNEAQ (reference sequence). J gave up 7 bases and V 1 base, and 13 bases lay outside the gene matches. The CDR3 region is CASSLGRTGPKEYTQYF. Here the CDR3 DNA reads TGTGCCAGCAGCTTAGGGCGGACAGGGCCCAAAGAATATACGCAGTATTTT.

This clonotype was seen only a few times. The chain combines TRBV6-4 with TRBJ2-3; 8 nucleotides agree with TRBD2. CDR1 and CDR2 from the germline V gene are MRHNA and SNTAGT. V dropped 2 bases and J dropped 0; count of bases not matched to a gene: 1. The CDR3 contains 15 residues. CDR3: CASSDGLASTDTQYF. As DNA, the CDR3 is TGTGCCAGCAGTGACGGACTAGCTAGCACAGATACGCAGTATTTT.

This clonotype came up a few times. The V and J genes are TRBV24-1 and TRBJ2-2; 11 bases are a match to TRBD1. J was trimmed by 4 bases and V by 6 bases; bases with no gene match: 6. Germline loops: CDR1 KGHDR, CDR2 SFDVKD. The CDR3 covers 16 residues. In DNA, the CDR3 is TGTGCCACCAGTTCGCCGGACAGGGGGCCCACCGGGGAGCTGTTTTTT. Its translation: CATSSPDRGPTGELFF.

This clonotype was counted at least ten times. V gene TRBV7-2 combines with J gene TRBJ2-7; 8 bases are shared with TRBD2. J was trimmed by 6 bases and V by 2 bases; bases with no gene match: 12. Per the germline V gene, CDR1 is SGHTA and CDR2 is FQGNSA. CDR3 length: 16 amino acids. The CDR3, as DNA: TGTGCCAGCAGCTTAAACGCGGGAGGTATGGGTTCCGAGCAGTACTTC. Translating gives CASSLNAGGMGSEQYF.

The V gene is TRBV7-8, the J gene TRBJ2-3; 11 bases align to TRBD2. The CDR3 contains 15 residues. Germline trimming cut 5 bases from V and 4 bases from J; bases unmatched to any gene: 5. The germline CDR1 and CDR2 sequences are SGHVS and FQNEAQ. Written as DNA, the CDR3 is TGTGCCAGCAGCAGACTAGCGGGAACGGCAGATACGCAGTATTTT. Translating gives CASSRLAGTADTQYF. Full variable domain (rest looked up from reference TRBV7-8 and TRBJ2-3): GAGVSQSPRYKVAKRGQDVALRCDPISGHVSLFWYQQALGQGPEFLTYFQNEAQLDKSGLPSDRFFAERPEGSVSTLKIQRTQQEDSAVYLCASSRLAGTADTQYFGPGTRLTVL.

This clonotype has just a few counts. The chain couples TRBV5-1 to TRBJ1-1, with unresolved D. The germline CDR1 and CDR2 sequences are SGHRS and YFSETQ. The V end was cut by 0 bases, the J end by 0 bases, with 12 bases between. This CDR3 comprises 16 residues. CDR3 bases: TGCGCCAGCAGCTTGGTTGGTTGGGAAATGAACACTGAAGCTTTCTTT. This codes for CASSLVGWEMNTEAFF.

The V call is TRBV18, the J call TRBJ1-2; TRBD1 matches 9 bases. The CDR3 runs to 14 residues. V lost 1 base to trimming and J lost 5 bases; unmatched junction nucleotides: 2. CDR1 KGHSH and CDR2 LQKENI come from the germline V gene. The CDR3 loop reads CASSPQDRGYGYTF. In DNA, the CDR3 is TGTGCCAGCTCACCACAAGACAGGGGGTATGGCTACACCTTC.

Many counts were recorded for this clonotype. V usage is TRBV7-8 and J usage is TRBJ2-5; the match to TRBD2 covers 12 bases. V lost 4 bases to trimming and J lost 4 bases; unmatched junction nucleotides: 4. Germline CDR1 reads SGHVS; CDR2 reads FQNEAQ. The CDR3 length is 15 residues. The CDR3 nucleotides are TGTGCCAGCAGCTCTAGCGGGAGGGCCAGAGAGACCCAGTACTTC. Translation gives CASSSSGRARETQYF.

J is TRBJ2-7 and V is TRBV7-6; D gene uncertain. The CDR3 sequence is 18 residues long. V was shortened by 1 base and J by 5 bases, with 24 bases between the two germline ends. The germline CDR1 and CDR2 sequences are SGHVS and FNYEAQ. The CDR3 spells CASSLEILHSYRRDEQYF. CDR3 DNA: TGTGCCAGCAGCTTAGAGATCCTACACAGTTACCGCAGAGACGAGCAGTACTTC. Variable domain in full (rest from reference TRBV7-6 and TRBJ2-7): GAGVSQSPRYKVTKRGQDVALRCDPISGHVSLYWYRQALGQGPEFLTYFNYEAQQDKSGLPNDRFSAERPEGSISTLTIQRTEQRDSAMYRCASSLEILHSYRRDEQYFGPGTRLTVT.

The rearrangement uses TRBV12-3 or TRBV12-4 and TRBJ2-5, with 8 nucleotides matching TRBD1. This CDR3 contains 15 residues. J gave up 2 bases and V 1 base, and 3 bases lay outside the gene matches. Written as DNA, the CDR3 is TGTGCCAGCAGTTTAGTTCGACAGGGGCAAGAGACCCAGTACTTC. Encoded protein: CASSLVRQGQETQYF.

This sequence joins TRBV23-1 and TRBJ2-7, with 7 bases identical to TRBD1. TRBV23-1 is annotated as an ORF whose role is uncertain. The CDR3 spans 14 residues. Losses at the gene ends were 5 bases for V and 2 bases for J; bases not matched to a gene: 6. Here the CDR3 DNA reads TGCGCCAGCAGTATAAGGGGGCCCCCCTACGAGCAGTACTTC. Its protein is CASSIRGPPYEQYF.

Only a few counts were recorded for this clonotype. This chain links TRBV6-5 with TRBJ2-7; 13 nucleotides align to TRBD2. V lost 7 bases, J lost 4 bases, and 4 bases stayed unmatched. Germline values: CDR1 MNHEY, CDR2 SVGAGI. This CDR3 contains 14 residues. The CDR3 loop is CASTSTSGRYEQYF. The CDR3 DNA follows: TGTGCCAGCACCTCGACTAGCGGGAGGTACGAGCAGTACTTC.

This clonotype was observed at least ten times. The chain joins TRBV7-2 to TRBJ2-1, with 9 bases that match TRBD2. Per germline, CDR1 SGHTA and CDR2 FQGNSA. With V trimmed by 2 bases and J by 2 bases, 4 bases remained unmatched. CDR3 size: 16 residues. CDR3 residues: CASSLIGGRAYNEQFF. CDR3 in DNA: TGTGCCAGCAGCTTAATTGGCGGGAGGGCCTACAATGAGCAGTTCTTC.